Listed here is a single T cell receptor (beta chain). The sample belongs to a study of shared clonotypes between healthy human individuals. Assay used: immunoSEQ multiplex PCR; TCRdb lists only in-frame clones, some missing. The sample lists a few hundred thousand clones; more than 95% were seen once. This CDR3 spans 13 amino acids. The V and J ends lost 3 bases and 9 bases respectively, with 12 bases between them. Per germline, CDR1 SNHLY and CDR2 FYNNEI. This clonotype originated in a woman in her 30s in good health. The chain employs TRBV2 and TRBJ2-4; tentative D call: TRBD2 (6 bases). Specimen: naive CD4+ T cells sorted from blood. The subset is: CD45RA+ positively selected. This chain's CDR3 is CASSETGEGIQYF. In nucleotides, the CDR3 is TGTGCCAGCAGTGAGACGGGAGAGGGCATTCAGTACTTC.